Listed below are T cell receptor beta chains from one sample, sequenced in a study of early T cells in non-severe SARS-CoV-2 infection. TCRdb re-called the 5' RACE reads through MiXCR, storing one row per CDR3 protein. The sample has about 64,000 distinct CDR3 sequences; roughly 14% are singletons. What was sequenced was whole blood. All receptors derive from an adult who was a healthcare worker with PCR-confirmed SARS-CoV-2 infection or an uninfected control (not recorded which). The CDR3 runs from the conserved cysteine through the conserved F or W. A D gene is named only where the DNA matches it firmly. Not every row has a clone size; where given, it reads once, few, many or a size class.

j_gene	len	v_gene	abundance	d_gene	CDR3nt	CDR3aa
TRBJ1-6	16	TRBV20-1	-	-	TGCAGTGCTAGAGGGGCAGGGGAGGTTCTTAATTCACCCCTCCACTTT	CSARGAGEVLNSPLHF
TRBJ2-1	15	TRBV5-8	-	-	TGTGCCAGCAGCCCCCGGGACTCGATCTACAATGAGCAGTTCTTC	CASSPRDSIYNEQFF
TRBJ2-1	12	TRBV6-6	few	-	TGTGCCAGCAGTTACCGGGGCTTAGAGGAGTTCTTC	CASSYRGLEEFF
TRBJ2-2	14	TRBV6-2/TRBV6-3	few	-	TGTGCCAGCAGCATTTCGGGGGCGACCGGGGAGCTGTTTTTT	CASSISGATGELFF
TRBJ1-5	13	TRBV3-1	few	-	TGTGCCAGCAGCGCTATGACAGGACAGCCCCAGCATTTT	CASSAMTGQPQHF
TRBJ1-1	13	TRBV29-1	few	-	TGCAGCGTCCTGACACCAATGAACACTGAAGCTTTCTTT	CSVLTPMNTEAFF
TRBJ1-2	13	TRBV19	few	-	TGTGCCAGTAGTTTGGGAATTCGCTATGGCTACACCTTC	CASSLGIRYGYTF
TRBJ2-3	12	TRBV6-1	few	-	TGTGCCAGCAGCACGGAGGGGGATACGCAGTATTTT	CASSTEGDTQYF
TRBJ1-5	14	TRBV5-1	few	-	TGCGCCAGCAGCTTGGAGAGTGGGGTTCAGCCCCAGCATTTT	CASSLESGVQPQHF
TRBJ2-5	15	TRBV3-1	-	TRBD2	TGTGCCAGCAGCAAACTAGCGGGGGGGCCGGGGACCCAGTACTTC	CASSKLAGGPGTQYF
TRBJ1-5	17	TRBV6-5	many	TRBD1	TGTGCCAGCAGTCACCGGGACAGGGGGCGAGGAAATCAGCCCCAGCATTTT	CASSHRDRGRGNQPQHF
TRBJ2-3	13	TRBV5-1	-	-	TGCGCCAGCAGCTTCGACCTCACAGATACGCAGTATTTT	CASSFDLTDTQYF
TRBJ2-3	15	TRBV7-2	few	-	TGTGCCAGCAGCCCCCGAGGGTATGGCACAGATACGCAGTATTTT	CASSPRGYGTDTQYF
TRBJ1-3	14	TRBV20-1	-	-	TGCAGTGCCCGGGGGGGGATCTCTGGAAACACCATATATTTT	CSARGGISGNTIYF
TRBJ2-5	13	TRBV5-4	many	-	TGTGCCAGCAGCTTGACAAACCAAGAGACCCAGTACTTC	CASSLTNQETQYF
TRBJ2-7	11	TRBV29-1	few	-	TGCAGCGTTTGGGGGATAAAGGAGCAGTACTTC	CSVWGIKEQYF
TRBJ2-1	17	TRBV5-1	many	-	TGCGCCAGCAGCTTGGGAGGGTCAGGGGTATCCTACAATGAGCAGTTCTTC	CASSLGGSGVSYNEQFF
TRBJ1-1	12	TRBV12-3/TRBV12-4	-	-	TGTGCCAGCGCTAGGGGTCGGACTGAAGCTTTCTTT	CASARGRTEAFF